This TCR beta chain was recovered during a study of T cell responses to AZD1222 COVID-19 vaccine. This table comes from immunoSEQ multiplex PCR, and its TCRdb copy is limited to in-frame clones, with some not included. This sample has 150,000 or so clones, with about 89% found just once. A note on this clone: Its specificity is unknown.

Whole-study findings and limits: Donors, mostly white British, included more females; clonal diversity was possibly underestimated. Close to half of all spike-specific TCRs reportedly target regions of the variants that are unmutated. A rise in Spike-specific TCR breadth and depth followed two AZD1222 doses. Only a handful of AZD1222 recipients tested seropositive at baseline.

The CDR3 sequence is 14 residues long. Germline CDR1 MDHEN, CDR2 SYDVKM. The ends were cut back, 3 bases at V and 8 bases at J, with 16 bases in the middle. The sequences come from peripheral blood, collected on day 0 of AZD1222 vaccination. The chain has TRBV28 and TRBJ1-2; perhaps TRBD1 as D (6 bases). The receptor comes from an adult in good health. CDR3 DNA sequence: TGTGCCAGCAGTTTCCCCAGGGGCCGTATGGGCTACACCTTC. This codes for CASSFPRGRMGYTF.